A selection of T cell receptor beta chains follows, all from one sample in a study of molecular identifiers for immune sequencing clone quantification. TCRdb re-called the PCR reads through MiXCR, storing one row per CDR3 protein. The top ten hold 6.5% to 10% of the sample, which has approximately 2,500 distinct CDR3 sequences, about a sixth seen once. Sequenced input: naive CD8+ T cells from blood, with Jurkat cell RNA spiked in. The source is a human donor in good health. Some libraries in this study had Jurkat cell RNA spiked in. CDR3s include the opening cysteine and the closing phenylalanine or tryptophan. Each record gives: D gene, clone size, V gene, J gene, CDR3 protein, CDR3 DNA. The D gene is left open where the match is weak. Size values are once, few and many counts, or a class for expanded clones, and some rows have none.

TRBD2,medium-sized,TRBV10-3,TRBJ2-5,CAISASGSGALEETQYF,TGTGCCATCAGTGCTAGCGGGAGTGGAGCGTTGGAAGAGACCCAGTACTTC
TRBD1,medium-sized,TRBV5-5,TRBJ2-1,CASSLDGTGWGNEQFF,TGTGCCAGCAGCTTGGACGGGACAGGGTGGGGGAATGAGCAGTTCTTC
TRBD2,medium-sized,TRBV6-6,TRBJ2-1,CASSYSPDWRLAGFNEQFF,TGTGCCAGCAGTTACTCCCCGGACTGGAGGCTAGCGGGCTTTAATGAGCAGTTCTTC
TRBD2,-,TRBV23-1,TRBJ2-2,CASRPPGTPRLAGGKTGELFF,TGCGCCAGCCGACCTCCCGGGACGCCACGACTAGCGGGAGGGAAAACCGGGGAGCTGTTTTTT
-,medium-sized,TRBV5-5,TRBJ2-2,CASSFSWNTGELFF,TGTGCCAGCAGCTTTAGCTGGAACACCGGGGAGCTGTTTTTT
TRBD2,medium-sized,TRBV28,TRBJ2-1,CASSLGLDSLNEQFF,TGTGCCAGCAGTTTAGGACTAGATAGTCTGAATGAGCAGTTCTTC
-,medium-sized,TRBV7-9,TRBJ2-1,CASSLPTGYNEQFF,TGTGCCAGCAGCCTCCCTACGGGCTACAATGAGCAGTTCTTC
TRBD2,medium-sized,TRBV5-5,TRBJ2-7,CASSFTSGSIYEQYF,TGTGCCAGCAGCTTCACTAGCGGGAGTATTTACGAGCAGTACTTC
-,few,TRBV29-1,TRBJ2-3,CSVVGGIATDTQYF,TGCAGCGTTGTTGGCGGGATCGCCACAGATACGCAGTATTTT
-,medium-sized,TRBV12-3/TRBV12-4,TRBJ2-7,CASSLPRTMSEQYF,TGTGCCAGCAGTTTACCGCGAACCATGTCCGAGCAGTACTTC
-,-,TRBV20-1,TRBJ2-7,CSARVAYTYEQYF,TGCAGTGCTAGAGTGGCCTATACCTACGAGCAGTACTTC
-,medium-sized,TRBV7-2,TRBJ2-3,CASSFGRGGTDTQYF,TGTGCCAGCAGTTTCGGCAGGGGGGGCACAGATACGCAGTATTTT
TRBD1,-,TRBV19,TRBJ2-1,CASTPGQNYNEQFF,TGTGCCAGTACACCGGGACAGAACTACAATGAGCAGTTCTTC
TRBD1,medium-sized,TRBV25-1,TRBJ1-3,CVLLLSRQGDGNTIYF,TGTGTCCTACTACTTTCCCGACAGGGCGATGGAAACACCATATATTTT
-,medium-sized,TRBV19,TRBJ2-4,CASSIPSGGRNIQYF,TGTGCCAGTAGTATACCGTCAGGGGGGAGGAACATTCAGTACTTC
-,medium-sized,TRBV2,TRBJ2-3,CASSRRAVGGPDTQYF,TGTGCCAGCAGCCGAAGGGCGGTAGGGGGGCCAGATACGCAGTATTTT
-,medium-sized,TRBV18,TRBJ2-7,CASSPPGETYEQYF,TGTGCCAGCTCACCACCGGGGGAAACCTACGAGCAGTACTTC
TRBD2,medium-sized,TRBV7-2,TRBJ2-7,CASSLVAGVSYEQYF,TGTGCCAGCAGCTTAGTGGCGGGAGTGTCCTACGAGCAGTACTTC
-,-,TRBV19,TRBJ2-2,CASTWGGVTVNTGELFF,TGTGCCAGTACCTGGGGCGGGGTTACAGTGAACACCGGGGAGCTGTTTTTT